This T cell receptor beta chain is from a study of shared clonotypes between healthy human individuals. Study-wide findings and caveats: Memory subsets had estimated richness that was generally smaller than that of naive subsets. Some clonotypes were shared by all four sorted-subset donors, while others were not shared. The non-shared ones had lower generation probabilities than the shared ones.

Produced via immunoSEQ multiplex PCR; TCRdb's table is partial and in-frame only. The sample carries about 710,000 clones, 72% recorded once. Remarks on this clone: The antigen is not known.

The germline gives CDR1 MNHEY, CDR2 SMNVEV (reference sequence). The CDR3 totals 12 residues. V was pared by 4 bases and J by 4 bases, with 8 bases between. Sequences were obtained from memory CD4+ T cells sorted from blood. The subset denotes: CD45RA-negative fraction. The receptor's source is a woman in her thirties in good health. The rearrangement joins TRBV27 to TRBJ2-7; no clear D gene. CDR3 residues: CASSSQSYEQYF. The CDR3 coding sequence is TGTGCCAGCAGTTCGCAGAGTTACGAGCAGTACTTC.